One and the same sample provided the 8 T cell receptor beta chains below, sequenced in a study of T cell repertoires in cytomegalovirus infection. TCRdb reprocessed the reads via MiXCR and lists one record per CDR3 protein. The sample lists around 490,000 distinct CDR3 sequences; more than 20% were seen once. The sequencing input was PBMCs. The receptor source for this set is a human donor in good health (CMV status not recorded). Some clones in this sample may be carry-over from other donors' samples.

The chain joins TRBV19 to TRBJ2-2; 9 bases line up with TRBD2. Germline assignment: CDR1 LNHDA and CDR2 SQIVND (reference sequence). The CDR3 covers 16 residues. J gave up 6 bases and V 6 bases, and 11 bases lay outside the gene matches. The CDR3 spells CASSPPGAGGPGELFF. As DNA, the CDR3 is TGTGCCAGTAGCCCACCAGGCGCGGGAGGGCCCGGGGAGCTGTTTTTT.

The rearrangement links TRBV20-1 to TRBJ2-2; 14 nucleotides match TRBD2. This CDR3 is 17 amino acids long. Trimming took 4 bases from V and 1 from J; bases not matched to a gene: 5. From germline, CDR1 is DFQATT and CDR2 SNEGSKA (reference sequence). Here the CDR3 DNA reads TGCAGTGCTACCCCCGGGACTAGCGGGGGGAACACCGGGGAGCTGTTTTTT. This codes for CSATPGTSGGNTGELFF.

A remark on this clonotype: With a much larger clone just one base away, this may be a read error. This chain links TRBV7-6 with TRBJ1-1; TRBD1 matches 8 bases. Germline V gene data show CDR1 as SGHVS and CDR2 as FNYEAQ. Unmatched junction bases numbered 10, after V lost 6 bases and J lost 4 bases. The CDR3 has 15 residues. CDR3 in DNA: TGTGCCAGCAGACAGGGGGACAGGCCGGGCACTGAAGCTTTCTTT. This translates into CASRQGDRPGTEAFF.

The gene calls are TRBV10-3 and TRBJ2-1, with 10 bases matching TRBD1. The germline CDR1 and CDR2 sequences are ENHRY and SYGVKD. This CDR3 comprises 16 residues. Losses at the gene ends were 6 bases for V and 2 bases for J; bases not matched to a gene: 7. Here the CDR3 DNA reads TGTGCCATCAGACCCCAGGGGACAGGGGCCTACAATGAGCAGTTCTTC. It yields the protein CAIRPQGTGAYNEQFF.

The chain carries TRBV6-2 or TRBV6-3 and TRBJ2-1, with D perhaps TRBD2 (5 bases). CDR1 and CDR2 from the germline V gene are MNHEY and SVGEGT. The CDR3 consists of 17 residues. Trimming removed 7 bases at V and 0 bases at J, with 19 bases between. In nucleotides, the CDR3 is TGTGCCAGCACCGTCTTTTCGGGGAGCGTCTCCTACAATGAGCAGTTCTTC. It yields the protein CASTVFSGSVSYNEQFF.

This clonotype turned up a few times. CDR3 protein: CASSPSSLYKQYF. The CDR3 coding sequence is TGTGCCAGCAGCCCCAGCAGCTTGTACAAGCAGTACTTC. This chain joins TRBV14 and TRBJ2-7; D is uncertain. Per the germline V gene, CDR1 is SGHDN and CDR2 is FVKESK. This CDR3 has 13 residues. V was shortened by 4 bases and J by 8 bases, with 15 bases between the two germline ends.

This clonotype was seen a few times. The chain is built from TRBV6-2 or TRBV6-3 and TRBJ2-7; 9 positions match TRBD2. Germline CDR1 and CDR2: MNHEY and SVGEGT. The CDR3 extends over 13 amino acids. The CDR3 protein is CVSKRTSEYEQYV. CDR3 sequence (DNA): TGTGTCAGCAAACGGACTAGCGAATACGAGCAGTACGTC.

CDR3 nucleotides: TGTGCCAGTAGTCGATATTCGGCTAGCGGGAAGAATGAGCAGTTCTTC. It is translated as CASSRYSASGKNEQFF. The chain couples TRBV19 to TRBJ2-1; 9 bases are a match to TRBD2. With 5 bases clipped from V and 7 bases from J, the junction kept 12 bases outside the gene matches. The CDR3 runs to 16 residues. CDR1 is LNHDA and CDR2 is SQIVND in the germline V gene (reference sequence).